Shown below are 5 T cell receptor beta chains from a single sample sequenced in a study of immune heterogeneity within non-small cell lung tumors. The authors used about 600 ng of bulk tumor genomic DNA per sample as template. Doctors removed several biopsies from each primary tumor during surgery, keeping them far apart. Undergoing curative surgery were patients whose non-small cell lung cancer was untreated and newly diagnosed. Multiplex PCR amplified TCR beta CDR3 with 32 V and 13 J primers. One entry per CDR3 protein results from TCRdb running MiXCR on the multiplex PCR reads. The data show approximately 2,500 distinct CDR3 sequences, 20% to 25% seen once. The sequenced sample was lung tumor tissue. These receptors were obtained from a man in his forties with non-small cell lung cancer.

To note about this clonotype: This may be a read error, as it is one base from a much larger clone. CDR3 sequence reads: CASSPRPRQGRNTIYF. CDR3 DNA sequence: TGTGCCAGCTCACCTCGACCCCGACAGGGGCGTAACACCATATATTTT. The J gene is TRBJ1-3, the V gene TRBV18; 8 bases fit TRBD1. Germline CDR1 is KGHSH and CDR2 is LQKENI. The CDR3 extends over 16 amino acids. The junction had 11 bases not matched to a gene; V was cut back by 3 bases and J by 7 bases.

CDR3 sequence reads: CAISTGTSGTYEQYF. The CDR3, as DNA: TGTGCCATCAGCACCGGGACTAGCGGGACCTACGAGCAGTACTTC. The chain couples TRBV10-3 to TRBJ2-7; TRBD2 aligns across 13 bases. Trimming at V came to 6 bases and at J to 2 bases, leaving 4 bases not matched to a gene. CDR3 length: 15 residues. CDR1 and CDR2 from the germline V gene are ENHRY and SYGVKD.

This clonotype qualifies as medium-sized. The chain couples TRBV19 to TRBJ2-1, with 12 bases matching TRBD2. The V gene's germline CDR1 is LNHDA and CDR2 SQIVND (reference sequence). Trimming removed 9 bases from V and 12 bases from J; junction bases left unmatched: 12. The CDR3 spans 14 residues. In nucleotides, the CDR3 is TGTGCCAGCTCTAGCGGGAGGGACGGGTCCTTGCAGTTCTTC. It is translated as CASSSGRDGSLQFF.

With respect to this clonotype: The conserved final phenylalanine or tryptophan is absent from the CDR3, which likely points to a read error. It is unclear where the CDR3 begins or ends on the DNA, so no DNA is shown, and the CDR3 is as TCRdb lists it. V gene TRBV28 combines with J gene TRBJ2-3; the D segment call TRBD2 is taken from the table without a DNA check. Germline lookup yields CDR1 MDHEN and CDR2 SYDVKM. Termini included, the CDR3 measures 16 amino acids. CDR3 sequence reads: CASTKEGGDYEQYFGP.

This clonotype was recorded many times. V usage is TRBV30 and J usage is TRBJ2-1; D possibly matches TRBD1 or TRBD2 (5 bases each). This CDR3 is 13 amino acids long. Germline lookup yields CDR1 GTSNPN and CDR2 SVGIG (reference sequence). The V end was cut by 5 bases, the J end by 9 bases, with 17 bases between. DNA for the CDR3: TGTGCCTGGGGGGTCGGGTCTGGGGGTGAGCAGTTCTTC. It codes for CAWGVGSGGEQFF.